A selection of T cell receptor beta chains follows, all from one sample in a study of STAT3 mutations in large granular lymphocyte leukemia. Assay used: immunoSEQ multiplex PCR; TCRdb lists only in-frame clones, some missing. The sample carries over 30,000 clones, roughly 90% recorded once. The sequencing sample was made of PBMCs. The receptors derive from a human donor with T large granular lymphocyte leukemia. Some clones in this sample may be carry-over from other donors' samples. The conserved cysteine and the conserved F or W are not part of the CDR3 here. Clone size is not always given. Where it is, it says once, few, many or a class for expanded clones.

TRBJ2-3 TRBV19 NA ASVSRLAGSADTQY
TRBJ2-1 TRBV4-2 medium-sized ASSQGVEGAYNEQF
TRBJ1-4 TRBV28 NA ASSWTVGEKLF
TRBJ1-6 TRBV11-2 once ASRHRANNSPLH
TRBJ2-1 TRBV5-4 NA AGGQNNEQF
TRBJ1-2 TRBV28 NA ASSIGGGSFYGYT
TRBJ2-7 TRBV5-6 NA ASSFQDRDILYEQY
TRBJ2-1 TRBV5-1 NA ASSLPDRANEQF
TRBJ1-4 TRBV5-6 NA ASGLLSTNEKLF
TRBJ2-2 TRBV5-1 NA ASSLAGGGGTGELF
TRBJ1-6 TRBV5-1 NA ASSTGTGENSPLH
TRBJ1-1 TRBV7-8 NA ASSLKGGNVNTEAF
TRBJ1-2 TRBV5-6 NA ASSLAARSDYGYT
TRBJ2-7 TRBV28 NA ASSLDTSLSYEQY
TRBJ1-1 TRBV4-2 NA ASSQSDRDDTEAF
TRBJ1-5 TRBV6-1 NA ASTDRVGQPQH
TRBJ1-3 TRBV6-6 NA ASKWGSGNTIY
TRBJ2-7 TRBV5-1 NA ASSRGTSGVSYEQY
TRBJ2-7 TRBV19 NA ASGPGQQYEQY
TRBJ1-1 TRBV18 NA ASSPLTLHEAF
TRBJ1-6 TRBV7-9 NA ASSLAAMDRGNSPLH
TRBJ2-3 TRBV4-2 NA ASRGRFSGGTDTQY
TRBJ2-1 TRBV4-3 NA ASSQVVHRPYNEQF
TRBJ2-1 TRBV14 NA ASSQVDGIYNEQF
TRBJ2-3 TRBV9 NA ASSADRGGADTQY
TRBJ2-4 TRBV29-1 NA SVGQGDQNIQY
TRBJ2-3 TRBV29-1 NA SVFLYTDTQY
TRBJ1-5 TRBV29-1 NA SVEWMPQH
TRBJ2-7 TRBV9 NA ASSVDQGPRTQY
TRBJ1-2 TRBV28 NA ASSPHGAGENYGYT
TRBJ1-4 TRBV6-1 NA ASSEGKLF
TRBJ2-7 TRBV5-1 NA ASSPGYEQY
TRBJ1-2 TRBV7-9 NA ASSLRGSLHNYGYT
TRBJ1-4 TRBV18 NA ASSPWRGEEKLF
TRBJ2-7 TRBV6-5 NA ASGSGSEQY
TRBJ2-7 TRBV5-4 NA ASRSSGHEQY
TRBJ1-2 TRBV4-1 NA ASSQDLRSYYGYT
TRBJ1-4 TRBV2 NA ASSDQGGEKLF
TRBJ2-1 TRBV18 NA ASSPGQGTDNEQF
TRBJ1-1 TRBV5-1 once ASSLGQGMNTEAF
TRBJ1-4 TRBV18 NA ASYVGTGPEKLF